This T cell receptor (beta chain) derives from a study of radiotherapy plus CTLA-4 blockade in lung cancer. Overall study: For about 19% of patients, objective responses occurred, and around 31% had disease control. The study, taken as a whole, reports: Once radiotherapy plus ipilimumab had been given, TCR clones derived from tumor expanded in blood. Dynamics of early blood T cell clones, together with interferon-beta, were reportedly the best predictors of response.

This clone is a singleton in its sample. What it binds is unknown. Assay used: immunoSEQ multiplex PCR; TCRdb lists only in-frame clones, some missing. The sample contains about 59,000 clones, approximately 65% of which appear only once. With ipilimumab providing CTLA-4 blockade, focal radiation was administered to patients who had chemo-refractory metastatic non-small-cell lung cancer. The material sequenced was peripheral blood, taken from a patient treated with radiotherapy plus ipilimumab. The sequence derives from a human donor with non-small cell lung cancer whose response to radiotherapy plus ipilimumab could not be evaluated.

The CDR3 DNA sequence: TGTGCCACCCGGGACAGGGAGCGGATGAACACTGAAGCTTTCTTT. Translated, it gives CATRDRERMNTEAFF. The gene calls are TRBV19 and TRBJ1-1, with 9 bases fitting TRBD1. CDR3 length: 15 amino acids. V dropped 10 bases and J dropped 0; count of bases not matched to a gene: 9. CDR1 is LNHDA, CDR2 SQIVND, per germline (reference sequence).